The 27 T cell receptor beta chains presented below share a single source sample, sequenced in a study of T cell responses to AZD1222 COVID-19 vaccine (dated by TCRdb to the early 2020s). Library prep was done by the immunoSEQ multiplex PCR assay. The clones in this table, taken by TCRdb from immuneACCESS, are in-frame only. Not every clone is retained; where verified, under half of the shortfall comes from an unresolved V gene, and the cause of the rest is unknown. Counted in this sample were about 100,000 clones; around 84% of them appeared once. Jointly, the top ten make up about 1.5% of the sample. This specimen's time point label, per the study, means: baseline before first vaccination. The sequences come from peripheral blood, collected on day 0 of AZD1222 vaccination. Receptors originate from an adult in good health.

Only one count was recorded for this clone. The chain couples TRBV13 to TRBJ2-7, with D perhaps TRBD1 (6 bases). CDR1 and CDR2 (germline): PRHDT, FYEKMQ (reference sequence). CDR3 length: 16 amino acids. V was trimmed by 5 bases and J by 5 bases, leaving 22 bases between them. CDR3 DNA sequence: TGTGCCAGCAGCCGCAAAGCCCGGGACAAGGTGAACGAGCAGTACTTC. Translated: CASSRKARDKVNEQYF.

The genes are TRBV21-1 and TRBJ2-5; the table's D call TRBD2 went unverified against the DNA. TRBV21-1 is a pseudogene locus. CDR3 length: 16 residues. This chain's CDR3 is CASKSGAHRYQETQYF. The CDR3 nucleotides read TGTGCCAGCAAATCCGGAGCCCACCGGTACCAAGAGACCCAGTACTTC.

Here the CDR3 reads CASSRGTGGTTNEKLFF. The CDR3, as DNA: TGTGCCAGCAGCCGCGGGACAGGGGGTACAACTAATGAAAAACTGTTTTTT. The gene calls are TRBV5-5 and TRBJ1-4; 11 nucleotides agree with TRBD1. This CDR3 region has 17 residues. CDR1 and CDR2 (germline): SGHKS, YYEKEE (reference sequence). V was pared by 4 bases and J by 0 bases, with 5 bases of the junction left unmatched.

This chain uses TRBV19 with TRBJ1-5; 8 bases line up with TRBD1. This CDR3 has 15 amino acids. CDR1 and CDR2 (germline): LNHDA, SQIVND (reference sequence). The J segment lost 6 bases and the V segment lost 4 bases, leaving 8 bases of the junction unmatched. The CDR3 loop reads CASSTPHRGSQPQHF. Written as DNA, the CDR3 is TGTGCCAGTAGTACTCCACACAGGGGGAGTCAGCCCCAGCATTTT.

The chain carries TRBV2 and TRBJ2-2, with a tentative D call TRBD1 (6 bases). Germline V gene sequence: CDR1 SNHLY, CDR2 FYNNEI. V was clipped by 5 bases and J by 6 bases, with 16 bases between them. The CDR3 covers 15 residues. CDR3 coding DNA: TGTGCCAGCAGTTTACAAACAGGGTGGGCCGGGGAGCTGTTTTTT. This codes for CASSLQTGWAGELFF.

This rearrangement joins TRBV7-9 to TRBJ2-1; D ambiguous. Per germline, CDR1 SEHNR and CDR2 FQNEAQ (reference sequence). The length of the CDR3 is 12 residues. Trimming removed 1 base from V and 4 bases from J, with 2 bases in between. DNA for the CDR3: TGTGCCAGCAGCTTAGTGTACAATGAGCAGTTCTTC. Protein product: CASSLVYNEQFF.

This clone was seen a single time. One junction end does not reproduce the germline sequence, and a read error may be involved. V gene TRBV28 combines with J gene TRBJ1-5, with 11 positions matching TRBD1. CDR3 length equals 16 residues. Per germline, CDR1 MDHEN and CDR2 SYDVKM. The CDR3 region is CQTRDRGFVGNQPQHF. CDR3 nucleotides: TGCCAGACTCGGGACAGGGGGTTTGTGGGGAATCAGCCCCAGCATTTT.

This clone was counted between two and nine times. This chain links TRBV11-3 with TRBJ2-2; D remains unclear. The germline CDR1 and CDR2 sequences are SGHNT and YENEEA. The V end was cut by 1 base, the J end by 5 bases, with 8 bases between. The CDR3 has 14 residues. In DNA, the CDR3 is TGTGCCAGCAGCTTAGGGGCGCCGACCGGGGAGCTGTTTTTT. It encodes CASSLGAPTGELFF.

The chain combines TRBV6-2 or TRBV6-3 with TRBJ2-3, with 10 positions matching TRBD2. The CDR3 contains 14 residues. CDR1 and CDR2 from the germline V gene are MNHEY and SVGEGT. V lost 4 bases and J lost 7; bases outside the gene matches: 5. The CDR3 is CASSWTSGPHTQYF. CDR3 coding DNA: TGTGCCAGCAGTTGGACTAGCGGCCCTCATACGCAGTATTTT.

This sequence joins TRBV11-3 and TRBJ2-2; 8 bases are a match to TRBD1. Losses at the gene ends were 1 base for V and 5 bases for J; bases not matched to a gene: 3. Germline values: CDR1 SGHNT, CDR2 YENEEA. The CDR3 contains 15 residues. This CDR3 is CASSLGTGLTGELFF. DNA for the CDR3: TGTGCCAGCAGCTTAGGGACAGGGTTAACCGGGGAGCTGTTTTTT.

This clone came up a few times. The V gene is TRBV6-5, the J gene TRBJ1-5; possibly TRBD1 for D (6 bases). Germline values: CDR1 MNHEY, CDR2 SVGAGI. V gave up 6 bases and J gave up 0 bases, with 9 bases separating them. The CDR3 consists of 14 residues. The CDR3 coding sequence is TGTGCCAGCAGGAAGGACAGTAGCAATCAGCCCCAGCATTTT. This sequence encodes CASRKDSSNQPQHF.

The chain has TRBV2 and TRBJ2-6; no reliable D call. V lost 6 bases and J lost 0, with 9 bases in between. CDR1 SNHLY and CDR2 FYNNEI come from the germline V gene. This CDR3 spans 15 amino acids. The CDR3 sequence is CASRAALSGANVLTF. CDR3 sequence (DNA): TGTGCCAGCAGGGCAGCGCTCTCTGGGGCCAACGTCCTGACTTTC.

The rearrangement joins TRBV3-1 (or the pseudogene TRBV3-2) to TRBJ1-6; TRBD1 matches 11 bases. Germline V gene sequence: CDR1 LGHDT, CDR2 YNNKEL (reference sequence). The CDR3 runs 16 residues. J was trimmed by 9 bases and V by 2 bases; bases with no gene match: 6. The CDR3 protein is CASSQKDRGLFSPLHF. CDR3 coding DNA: TGTGCCAGCAGCCAAAAGGACAGGGGGCTATTTTCACCCCTCCACTTT.

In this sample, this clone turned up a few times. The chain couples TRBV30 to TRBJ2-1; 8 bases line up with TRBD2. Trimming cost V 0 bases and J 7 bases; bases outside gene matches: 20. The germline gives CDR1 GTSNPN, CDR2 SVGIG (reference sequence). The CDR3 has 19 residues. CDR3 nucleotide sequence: TGTGCCTGGAGTGTAGAGTTTCGGTTAGCGGGGCGCGTGGGGAATGAGCAGTTCTTC. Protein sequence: CAWSVEFRLAGRVGNEQFF.

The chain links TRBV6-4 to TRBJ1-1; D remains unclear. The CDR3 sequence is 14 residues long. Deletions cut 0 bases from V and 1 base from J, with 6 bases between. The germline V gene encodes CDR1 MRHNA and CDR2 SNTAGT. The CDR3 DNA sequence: TGTGCCAGCAGTGACTCGGATAGGAACACTGAAGCTTTCTTT. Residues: CASSDSDRNTEAFF.

CDR3 residues: CATDRGLSNQPQHF. The DNA for the CDR3 is TGTGCCACCGACAGGGGACTTAGCAATCAGCCCCAGCATTTT. The chain has TRBV15 and TRBJ1-5, with 8 positions matching TRBD1. This CDR3 has 14 amino acids. From germline, CDR1 is LNHNV and CDR2 YYDKDF (reference sequence). J gave up 0 bases and V 8 bases, and 3 bases lay outside the gene matches.

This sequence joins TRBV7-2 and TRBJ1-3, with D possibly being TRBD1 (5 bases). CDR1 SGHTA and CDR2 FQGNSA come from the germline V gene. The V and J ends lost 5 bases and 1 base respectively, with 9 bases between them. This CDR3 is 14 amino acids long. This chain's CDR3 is CASSLGVSGNTIYF. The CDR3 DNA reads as TGTGCCAGCAGCCTAGGGGTATCTGGAAACACCATATATTTT.

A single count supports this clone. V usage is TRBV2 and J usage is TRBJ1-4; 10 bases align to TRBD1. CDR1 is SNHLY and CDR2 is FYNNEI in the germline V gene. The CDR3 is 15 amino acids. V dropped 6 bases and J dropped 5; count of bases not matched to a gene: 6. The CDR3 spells CASRLTGGKNEKLFF. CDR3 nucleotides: TGTGCCAGCAGATTGACAGGGGGCAAAAATGAAAAACTGTTTTTT. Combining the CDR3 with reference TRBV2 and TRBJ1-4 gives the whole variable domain EPEVTQTPSHQVTQMGQEVILRCVPISNHLYFYWYRQILGQKVEFLVSFYNNEISEKSEIFDDQFSVERPDGSNFTLKIRSTKLEDSAMYFCASRLTGGKNEKLFFGSGTQLSVL.

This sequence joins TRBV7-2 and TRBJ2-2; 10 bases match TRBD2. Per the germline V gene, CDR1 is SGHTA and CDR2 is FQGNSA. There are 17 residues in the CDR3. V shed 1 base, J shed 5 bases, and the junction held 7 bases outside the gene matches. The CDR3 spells CASSLGLAGVLTGELFF. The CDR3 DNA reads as TGTGCCAGCAGCTTAGGGCTAGCGGGAGTTTTGACCGGGGAGCTGTTTTTT. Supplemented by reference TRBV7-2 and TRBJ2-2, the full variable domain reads GAGVSQSPSNKVTEKGKDVELRCDPISGHTALYWYRQSLGQGLEFLIYFQGNSAPDKSGLPSDRFSAERTGGSVSTLTIQRTQQEDSAVYLCASSLGLAGVLTGELFFGEGSRLTVL.

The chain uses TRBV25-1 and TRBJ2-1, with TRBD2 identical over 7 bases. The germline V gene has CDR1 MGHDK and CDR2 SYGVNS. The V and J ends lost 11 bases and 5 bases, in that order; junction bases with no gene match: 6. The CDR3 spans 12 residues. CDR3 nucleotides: TGTGCCGGCGCAAGCGGGAACAATGAGCAGTTCTTC. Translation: CAGASGNNEQFF.

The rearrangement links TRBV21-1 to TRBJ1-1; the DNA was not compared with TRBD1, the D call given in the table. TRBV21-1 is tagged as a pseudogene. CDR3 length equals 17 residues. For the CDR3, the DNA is TGTGCCAGCAGGCCGGGACAGGGGGCAGGTTATTGGACTGAAGCTTTCTTT. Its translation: CASRPGQGAGYWTEAFF.

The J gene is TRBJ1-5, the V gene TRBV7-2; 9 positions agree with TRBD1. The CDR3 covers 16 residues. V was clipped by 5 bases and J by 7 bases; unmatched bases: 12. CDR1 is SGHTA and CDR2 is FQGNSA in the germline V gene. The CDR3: CASSLQGTGLRQPQHF. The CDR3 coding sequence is TGTGCCAGCAGCCTACAGGGGACAGGGCTCAGGCAGCCCCAGCATTTT.

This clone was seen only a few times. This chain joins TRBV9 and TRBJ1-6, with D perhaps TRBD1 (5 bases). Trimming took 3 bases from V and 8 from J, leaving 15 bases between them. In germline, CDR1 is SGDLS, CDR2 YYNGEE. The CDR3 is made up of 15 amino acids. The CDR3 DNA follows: TGTGCCAGCAGCGCCGGGGCGTCTCCGGATTCACCCCTCCACTTT. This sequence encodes CASSAGASPDSPLHF.

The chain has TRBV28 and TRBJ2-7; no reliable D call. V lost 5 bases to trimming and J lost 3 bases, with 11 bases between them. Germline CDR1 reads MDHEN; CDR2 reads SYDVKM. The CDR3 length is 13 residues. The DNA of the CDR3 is TGTGCCAGCAGTCCCCCGTTAGACTACGAGCAGTACTTC. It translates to CASSPPLDYEQYF. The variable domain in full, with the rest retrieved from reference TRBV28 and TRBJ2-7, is DVKVTQSSRYLVKRTGEKVFLECVQDMDHENMFWYRQDPGLGLRLIYFSYDVKMKEKGDIPEGYSVSREKKERFSLILESASTNQTSMYLCASSPPLDYEQYFGPGTRLTVT.

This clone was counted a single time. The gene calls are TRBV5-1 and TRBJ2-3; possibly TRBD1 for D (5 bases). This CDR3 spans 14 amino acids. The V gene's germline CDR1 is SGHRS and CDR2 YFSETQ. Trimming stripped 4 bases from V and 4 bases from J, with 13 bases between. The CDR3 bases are TGCGCCAGCAGCGTGGGCCAGGGTCCAGATACGCAGTATTTT. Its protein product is CASSVGQGPDTQYF.

The DNA for the CDR3 is TGTGCCAGCAGTTACCAGGGACAGTTTAATTCACCCCTCCACTTT. Translation: CASSYQGQFNSPLHF. This chain links TRBV6-5 with TRBJ1-6; 7 nucleotides align to TRBD1. The CDR3 is 15 residues long. CDR1 MNHEY and CDR2 SVGAGI come from the germline V gene. V trimming: 2 bases; J trimming: 6 bases; junction bases outside the gene matches: 4.

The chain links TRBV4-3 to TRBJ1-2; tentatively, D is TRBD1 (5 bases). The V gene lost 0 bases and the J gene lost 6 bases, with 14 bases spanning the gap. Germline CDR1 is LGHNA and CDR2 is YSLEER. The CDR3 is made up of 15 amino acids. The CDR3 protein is CASSQDRGSSDGYTF. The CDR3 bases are TGCGCCAGCAGCCAAGACCGGGGGAGTTCGGATGGCTACACCTTC.